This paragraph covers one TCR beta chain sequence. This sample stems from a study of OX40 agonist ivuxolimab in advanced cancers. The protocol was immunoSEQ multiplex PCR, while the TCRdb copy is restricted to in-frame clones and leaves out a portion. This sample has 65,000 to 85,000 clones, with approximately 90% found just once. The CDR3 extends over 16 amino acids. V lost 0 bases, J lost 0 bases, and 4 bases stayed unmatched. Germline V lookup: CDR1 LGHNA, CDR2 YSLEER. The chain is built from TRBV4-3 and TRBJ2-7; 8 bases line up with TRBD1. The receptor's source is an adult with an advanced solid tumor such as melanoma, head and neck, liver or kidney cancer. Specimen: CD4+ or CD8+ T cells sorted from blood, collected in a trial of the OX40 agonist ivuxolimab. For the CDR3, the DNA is TGCGCCAGCAGCCAAGACGCCGACAGGGGCTCCTACGAGCAGTACTTC. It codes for CASSQDADRGSYEQYF.